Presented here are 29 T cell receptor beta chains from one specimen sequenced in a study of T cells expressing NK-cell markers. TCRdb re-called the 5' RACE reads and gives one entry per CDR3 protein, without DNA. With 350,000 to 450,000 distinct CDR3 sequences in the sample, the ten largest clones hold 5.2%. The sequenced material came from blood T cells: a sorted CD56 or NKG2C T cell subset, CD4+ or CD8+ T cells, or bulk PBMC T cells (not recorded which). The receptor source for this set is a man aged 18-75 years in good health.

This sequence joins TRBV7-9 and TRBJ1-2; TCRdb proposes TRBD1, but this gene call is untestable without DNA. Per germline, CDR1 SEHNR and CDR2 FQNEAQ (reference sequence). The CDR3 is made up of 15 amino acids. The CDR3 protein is CASSLQGSTNYGYTF.

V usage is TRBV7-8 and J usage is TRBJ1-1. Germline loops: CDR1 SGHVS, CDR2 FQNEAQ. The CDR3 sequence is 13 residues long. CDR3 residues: CASSLVEGTEAFF.

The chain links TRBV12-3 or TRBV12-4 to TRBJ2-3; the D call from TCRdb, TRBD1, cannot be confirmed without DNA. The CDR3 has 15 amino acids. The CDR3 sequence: CASSLGQLGTDTQYF.

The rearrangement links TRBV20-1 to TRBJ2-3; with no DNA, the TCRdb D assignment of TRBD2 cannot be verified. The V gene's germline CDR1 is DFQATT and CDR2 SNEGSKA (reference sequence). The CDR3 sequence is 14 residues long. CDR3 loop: CSALGGQYTDTQYF.

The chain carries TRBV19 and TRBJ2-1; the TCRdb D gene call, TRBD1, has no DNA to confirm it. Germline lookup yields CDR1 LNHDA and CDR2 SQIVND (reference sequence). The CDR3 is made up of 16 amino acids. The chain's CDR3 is CASSILRQGAYNEQFF.

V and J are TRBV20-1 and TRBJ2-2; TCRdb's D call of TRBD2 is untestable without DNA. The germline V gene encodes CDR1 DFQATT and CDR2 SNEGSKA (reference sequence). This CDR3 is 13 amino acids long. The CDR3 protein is CSAKVAGSGELFF.

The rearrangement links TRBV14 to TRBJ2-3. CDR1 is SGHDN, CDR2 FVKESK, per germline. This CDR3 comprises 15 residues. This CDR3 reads CASSQARLATDTQYF.

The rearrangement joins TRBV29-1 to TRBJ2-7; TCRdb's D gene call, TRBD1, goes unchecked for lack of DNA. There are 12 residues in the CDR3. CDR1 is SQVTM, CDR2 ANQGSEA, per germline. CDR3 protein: CSAGGYYGEQYF.

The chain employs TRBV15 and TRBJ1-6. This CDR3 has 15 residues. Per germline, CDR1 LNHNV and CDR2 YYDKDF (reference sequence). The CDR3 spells CATSREKLSASPLHF.

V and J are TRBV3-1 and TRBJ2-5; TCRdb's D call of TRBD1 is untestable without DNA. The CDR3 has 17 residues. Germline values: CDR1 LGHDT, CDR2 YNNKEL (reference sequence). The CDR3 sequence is CASSQFASGGLQETQYF.

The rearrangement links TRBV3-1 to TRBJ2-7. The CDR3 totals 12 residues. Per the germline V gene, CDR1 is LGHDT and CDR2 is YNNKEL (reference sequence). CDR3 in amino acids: CASSQESPNLYF.

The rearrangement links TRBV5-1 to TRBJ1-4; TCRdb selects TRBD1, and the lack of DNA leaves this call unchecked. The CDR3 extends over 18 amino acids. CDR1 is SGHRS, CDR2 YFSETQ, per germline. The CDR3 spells CASSSTGLPLGWDEKLFF.

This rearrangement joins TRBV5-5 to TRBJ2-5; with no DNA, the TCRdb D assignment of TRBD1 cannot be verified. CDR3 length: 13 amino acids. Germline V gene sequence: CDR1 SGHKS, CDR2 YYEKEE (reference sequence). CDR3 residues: CASSLGGKETQYF.

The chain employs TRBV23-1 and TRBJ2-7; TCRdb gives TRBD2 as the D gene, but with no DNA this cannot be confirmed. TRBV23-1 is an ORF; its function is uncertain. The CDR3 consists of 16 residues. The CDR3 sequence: CASTLVRDVDGYEQYF.

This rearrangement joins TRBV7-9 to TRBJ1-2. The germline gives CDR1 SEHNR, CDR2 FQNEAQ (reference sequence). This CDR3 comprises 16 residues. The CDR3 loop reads CASSLVAGALNYGYTF.

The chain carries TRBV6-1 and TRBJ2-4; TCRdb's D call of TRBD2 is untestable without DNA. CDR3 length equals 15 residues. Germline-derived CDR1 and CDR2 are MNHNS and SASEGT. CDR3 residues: CASKISAGAKNIQYF.

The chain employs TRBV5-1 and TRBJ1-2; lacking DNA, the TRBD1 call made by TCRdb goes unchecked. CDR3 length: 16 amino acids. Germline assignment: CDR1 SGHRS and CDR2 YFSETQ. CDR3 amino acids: CASSLGDRGAGYGYTF.

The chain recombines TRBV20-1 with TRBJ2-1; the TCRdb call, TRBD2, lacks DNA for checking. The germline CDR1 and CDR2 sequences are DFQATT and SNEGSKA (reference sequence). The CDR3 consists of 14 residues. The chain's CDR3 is CSARSGATYNEQFF.

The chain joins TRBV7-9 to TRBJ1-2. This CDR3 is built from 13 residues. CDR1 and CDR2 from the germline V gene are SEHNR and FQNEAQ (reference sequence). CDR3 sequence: CASSELANYGYTF.

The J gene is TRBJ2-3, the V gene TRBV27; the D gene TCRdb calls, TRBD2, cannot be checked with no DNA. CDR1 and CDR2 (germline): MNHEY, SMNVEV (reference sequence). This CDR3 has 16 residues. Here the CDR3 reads CASSFRSGDYTDTQYF.

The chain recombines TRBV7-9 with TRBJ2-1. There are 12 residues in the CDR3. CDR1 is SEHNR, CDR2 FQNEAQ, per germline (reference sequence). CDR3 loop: CASSPNPNEQFF.

CDR3 amino acids: CAISEQGALTEAFF. V gene TRBV10-3 combines with J gene TRBJ1-1; TCRdb designates TRBD1, a call that cannot be tested without DNA. The CDR3 has 14 residues. Germline CDR1 and CDR2: ENHRY and SYGVKD.

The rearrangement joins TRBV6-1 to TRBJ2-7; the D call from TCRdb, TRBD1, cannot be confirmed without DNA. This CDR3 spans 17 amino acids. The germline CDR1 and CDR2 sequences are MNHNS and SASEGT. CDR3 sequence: CASSDLRGTGSSYEQYF.

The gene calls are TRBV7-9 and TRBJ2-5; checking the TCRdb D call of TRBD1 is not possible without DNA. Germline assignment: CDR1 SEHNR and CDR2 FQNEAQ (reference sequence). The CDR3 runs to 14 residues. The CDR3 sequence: CASTPSAGWETQYF.

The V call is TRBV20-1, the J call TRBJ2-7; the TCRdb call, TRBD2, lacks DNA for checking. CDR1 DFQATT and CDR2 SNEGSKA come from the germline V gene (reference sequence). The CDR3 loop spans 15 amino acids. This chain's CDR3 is CSARDSAGKGREQYF.

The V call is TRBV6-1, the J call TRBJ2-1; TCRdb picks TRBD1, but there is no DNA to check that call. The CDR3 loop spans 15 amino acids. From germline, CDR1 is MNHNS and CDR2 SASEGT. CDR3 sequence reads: CASSATGHYYNEQFF.

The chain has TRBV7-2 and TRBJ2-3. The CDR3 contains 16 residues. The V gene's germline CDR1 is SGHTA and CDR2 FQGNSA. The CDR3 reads CASSLAVGRKQDTQYF.

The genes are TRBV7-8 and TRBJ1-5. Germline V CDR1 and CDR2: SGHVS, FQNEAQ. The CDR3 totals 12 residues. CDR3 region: CASSLFGQPQHF.

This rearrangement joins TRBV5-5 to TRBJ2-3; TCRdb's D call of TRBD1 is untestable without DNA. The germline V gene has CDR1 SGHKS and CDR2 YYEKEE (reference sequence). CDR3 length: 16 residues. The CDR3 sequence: CASSFGGGHSVNTQYF. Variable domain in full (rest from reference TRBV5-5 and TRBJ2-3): DAGVTQSPTHLIKTRGQQVTLRCSPISGHKSVSWYQQVLGQGPQFIFQYYEKEERGRGNFPDRFSARQFPNYSSELNVNALLLGDSALYLCASSFGGGHSVNTQYFGPGTRLTVL.